The T cell receptor beta chain described here comes from a study of blood T cell repertoires in COVID-19. The repertoire was sequenced with immunoSEQ multiplex PCR; TCRdb's copy has only in-frame clones and lacks some. This sample has some 370,000 clones; nearly 90% occur once, and the top ten carry about 7%. The V gene lost 1 base and the J gene lost 1 base, with 26 bases spanning the gap. Germline V gene sequence: CDR1 MDHEN, CDR2 SYDVKM. The CDR3 is 21 amino acids. J is TRBJ1-5 and V is TRBV28; D may be TRBD1 (5 bases). Sequencing was done on a sample of peripheral blood. The receptor was isolated from a man in his late teens or twenties with active or convalescent COVID-19. CDR3: CASSLSGGWGDPSSSNQPQHF. DNA for the CDR3: TGTGCCAGCAGTTTATCGGGGGGTTGGGGGGACCCCTCGTCCAGCAATCAGCCCCAGCATTTT.